This TCR beta chain appears in the sequencing data of a study of human T cells and chemical hapten exposure. Study observations and caveats: Expanded TCRs were compared with controls, and the expanded TCRs formed significantly more large CDR3 similarity clusters.

With respect to this clonotype: Its antigen is unknown.

The ends were cut back, 1 base at V and 3 bases at J, with 15 bases in the middle. Germline CDR1 MNHNS, CDR2 SASEGT. This CDR3 comprises 16 residues. Noted time point: patch test 2, 6 weeks after DPC sensitization. Treatment of the sample: therapeutic diphenylcyclopropenone sensitization with weekly scalp DPC. TCRdb recomputed calls from the RACE reads with MiXCR, one row per CDR3 protein. The table includes some 150,000 distinct CDR3 sequences, approximately 12% detected once. Sequenced material: whole blood, taken in connection with sensitization to the hapten diphenylcyclopropenone (DPC). The chain carries TRBV6-1 and TRBJ1-1; maybe TRBD1 (5 bases). The source is a woman between 50 and 59 years old with alopecia areata. Some clones in this sample may be carry-over from other donors' samples. CDR3 sequence: CASSEGAGKGHTEAFF. The CDR3, as DNA: TGTGCCAGCAGTGAAGGGGCAGGGAAGGGTCACACTGAAGCTTTCTTT.